This T cell receptor beta chain stems from a study of T cell responses to AZD1222 COVID-19 vaccine. Some clones are missing from TCRdb's copy, which holds only in-frame ones; the method was immunoSEQ multiplex PCR. The table records approximately 140,000 clones, over 80% of them present only once. Whole-study findings and limits: Among the donors, most were white British and more were female, and clonal diversity was possibly underestimated.

About this clone itself: The antigen remains unidentified. Germline is not matched at one junction end, which may reflect a read error.

Second-dose schedules of about 4 or about 12 weeks were combined. This CDR3 is built from 17 residues. Germline V gene data show CDR1 as SSHAT and CDR2 as FNYEAQ (reference sequence). The clonotype originates from an adult who received the AZD1222 COVID-19 vaccine. The V call is TRBV7-7, the J call TRBJ1-5; the match to TRBD1 covers 7 bases. The sample consisted of peripheral blood, taken 28 days after the second AZD1222 dose. CDR3 in DNA: TGTGCTAGCAGCTTAGCAGGGACAGCCATGGGAAATCAGCCCCAGCATTTT. Protein sequence: CASSLAGTAMGNQPQHF.